The entry below describes one T cell receptor beta chain. Its antigen is not identified. Unrecorded immune exposures were likely, despite nominal health at sampling. Germline V gene sequence: CDR1 SGHRS, CDR2 YFSETQ. Trimming took 5 bases from V and 1 from J, leaving 12 bases between them. The CDR3 is made up of 15 amino acids. PCR was performed using 60 Vbeta and 13 Jbeta primers. Generated by immunoSEQ multiplex PCR, the TCRdb table keeps only in-frame clones and is missing some. The table lists 140,000 to 150,000 clones, 78% of them singletons. These data originate in a study of cytomegalovirus exposure and HLA in healthy donors. Study results and limitations: Across donors, most TCRs were seen rarely, yet some public ones were widespread. In the analysis, some V segments, TRBV6-2 and TRBV6-3 included, were excluded as indistinguishable. Sequencing probably produced one cluster of sequence variants that were highly shared.

The sequence came from a man between 40 and 49 years old in good health and CMV-seropositive. The V call is TRBV5-1, the J call TRBJ2-2; D is possibly TRBD1 (5 bases). Sequencing was done on a sample of PBMCs. As DNA, the CDR3 is TGCGCCAGCAGTTACTCCACAGGGAACACCGGGGAGCTGTTTTTT. As protein: CASSYSTGNTGELFF.